This TCR beta chain was retrieved from a study of blood T cell repertoires in COVID-19 (TCRdb year 2020). For context, the study as a whole: The collaborator samples originated in the United States, Italy and Spain and spanned the acute and convalescent phases of COVID-19. The prospective study material was composed of cDNA or gDNA derived from T cells, B-cell-depleted T cells, or PBMCs. Deeply sampled blood TCRbeta repertoires from subjects exposed to, actively infected with, or recovered from COVID-19 were included in the dataset. The repertoires were made available in a free public database intended to serve as a resource for research on the immune response to SARS-CoV-2. Samples came from the ongoing ImmuneRACE study (first 160 participants) plus 1,254 subjects from 6 global collaborators. A de-identified subject ID, COVID-19 status, age in years and sex were almost always included in the sample metadata. Where available, HLA class I and class II types were taken from metadata supplied by the sample provider and were not determined by assay-based typing.

On this clone: No antigen is known for it. Base qualities are not recorded, but no much larger clone differs from it by a single base.

TCRbeta CDR3 regions were amplified from genomic DNA using the immunoSEQ Assay, a bias-controlled multiplex PCR. The original methods were these. The number of nucleated cells in each sample was estimated by amplification of reference gene primers within the assay. To quantify the absolute abundance of each unique TCRbeta CDR3 rearrangement, sequence reads were collapsed and filtered. Productive Simpson clonality was computed per sample as the square root of Simpson's diversity index over productive rearrangements. TCRdb took over this immuneACCESS table, retaining in-frame rearrangements with V and J assigned. Such tables are incomplete; in checked studies, under half of the missing clones stem from an unresolved V gene, and the remainder is unexplained. The DNA was the basis for D and trimming; V, J and clone size are from that table. This sample has 400,000 to 450,000 clones in its table, and about 90% of those were observed once. In total, the top ten clones hold roughly 0.78% of the sample.

Trimming accounts for 1 base at V and 12 bases at J, while the number of junction bases matched to no gene is 0. The germline V gene sets CDR1 to SNHLY and CDR2 to FYNNEI. The CDR3 spans 12 residues, from the cysteine through the phenylalanine. Of the read, only the CDR3 DNA is kept; its 36 bases are in frame from base 1. In Seattle, one collaborating source enrolled patients while the infection was active and tracked those patients longitudinally over the course of disease. Each collaborating institution followed its own protocols to collect whole blood in K2EDTA tubes. For TCRbeta analysis, collaborators shipped samples as frozen whole blood, isolated PBMCs, or DNA extracted from either of those sample types. What the work shows at the level of the full study, not this receptor alone: Clinical and demographic metadata were provided uncurated, with the amount varying by source and participant.

This chain joins TRBV2 to TRBJ1-4, with 9 bases aligning to TRBD1. This receptor was obtained from a man aged 18-30 years with COVID-19, enrolled during active disease. Sequenced material: peripheral blood. Here the CDR3 is given as CASSEGQGELFF. The sequenced DNA: TGTGCCAGCAGTGAAGGACAGGGGGAACTGTTTTTT.